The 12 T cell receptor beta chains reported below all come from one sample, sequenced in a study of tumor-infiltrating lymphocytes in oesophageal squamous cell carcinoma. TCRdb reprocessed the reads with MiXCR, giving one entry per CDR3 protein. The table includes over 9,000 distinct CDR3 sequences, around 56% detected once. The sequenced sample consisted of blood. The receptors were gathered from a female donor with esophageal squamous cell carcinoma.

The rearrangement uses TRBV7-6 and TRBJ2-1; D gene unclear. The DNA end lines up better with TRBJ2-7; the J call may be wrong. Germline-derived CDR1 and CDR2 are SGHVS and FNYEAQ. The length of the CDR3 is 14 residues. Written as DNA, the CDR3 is TGTGCCAGCAGCTTAGGCCGGGCAACCTACGAGCAGTACTTC. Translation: CASSLGRATYEQYF.

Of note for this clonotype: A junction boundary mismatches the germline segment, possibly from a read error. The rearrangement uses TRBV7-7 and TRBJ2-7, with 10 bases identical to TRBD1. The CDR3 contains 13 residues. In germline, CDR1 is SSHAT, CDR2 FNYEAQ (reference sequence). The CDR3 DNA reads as TGTGCTAGCAGCGGGGACAGGGGAGGCGAGCAGTACTTC. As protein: CASSGDRGGEQYF. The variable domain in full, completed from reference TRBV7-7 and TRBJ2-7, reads GAGVSQSPRYKVTKRGQDVTLRCDPISSHATLYWYQQALGQGPEFLTYFNYEAQPDKSGLPSDRFSAERPEGSISTLTIQRTEQRDSAMYRCASSGDRGGEQYFGPGTRLTVT.

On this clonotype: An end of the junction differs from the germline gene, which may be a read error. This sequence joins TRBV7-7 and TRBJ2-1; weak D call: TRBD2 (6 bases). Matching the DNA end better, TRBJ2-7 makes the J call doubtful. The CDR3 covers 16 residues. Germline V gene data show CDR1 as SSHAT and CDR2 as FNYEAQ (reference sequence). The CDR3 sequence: CASSFFYSGVYYEQYF. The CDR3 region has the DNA TGTGCTAGCAGCTTCTTCTATAGCGGAGTGTACTACGAGCAGTACTTC.

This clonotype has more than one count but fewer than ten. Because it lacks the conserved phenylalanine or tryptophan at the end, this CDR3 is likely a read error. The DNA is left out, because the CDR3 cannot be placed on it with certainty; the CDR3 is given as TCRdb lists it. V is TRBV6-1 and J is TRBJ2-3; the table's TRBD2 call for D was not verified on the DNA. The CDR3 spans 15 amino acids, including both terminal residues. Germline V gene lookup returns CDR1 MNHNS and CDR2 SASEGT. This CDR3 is CASAGLLGDGYTFGS.

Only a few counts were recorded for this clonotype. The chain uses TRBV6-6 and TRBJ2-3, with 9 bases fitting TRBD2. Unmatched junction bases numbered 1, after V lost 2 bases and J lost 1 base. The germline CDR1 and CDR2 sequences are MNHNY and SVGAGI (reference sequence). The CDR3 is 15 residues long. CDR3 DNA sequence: TGTGCCAGCAGTTACGGGACTAGCCGCACAGATACGCAGTATTTT. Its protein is CASSYGTSRTDTQYF.

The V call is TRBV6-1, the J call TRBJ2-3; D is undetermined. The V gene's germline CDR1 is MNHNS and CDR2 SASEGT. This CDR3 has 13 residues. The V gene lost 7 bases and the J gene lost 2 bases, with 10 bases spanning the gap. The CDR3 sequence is CASTEPNTDTQYF. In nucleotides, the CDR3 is TGTGCCAGCACCGAACCAAACACAGATACGCAGTATTTT.

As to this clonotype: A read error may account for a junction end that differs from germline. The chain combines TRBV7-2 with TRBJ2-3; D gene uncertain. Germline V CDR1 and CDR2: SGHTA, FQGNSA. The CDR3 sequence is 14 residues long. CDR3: CASSLDGSRDTQYF. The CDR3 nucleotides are TGTGCCAGCAGCTTAGATGGTAGCAGAGATACGCAGTATTTT.

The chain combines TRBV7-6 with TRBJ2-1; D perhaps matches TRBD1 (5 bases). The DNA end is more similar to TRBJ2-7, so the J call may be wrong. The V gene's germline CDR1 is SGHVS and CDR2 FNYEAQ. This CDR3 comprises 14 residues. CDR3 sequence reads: CASSLGPDSYEQYF. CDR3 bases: TGTGCCAGCAGCTTAGGACCCGACAGTTACGAGCAGTACTTC.

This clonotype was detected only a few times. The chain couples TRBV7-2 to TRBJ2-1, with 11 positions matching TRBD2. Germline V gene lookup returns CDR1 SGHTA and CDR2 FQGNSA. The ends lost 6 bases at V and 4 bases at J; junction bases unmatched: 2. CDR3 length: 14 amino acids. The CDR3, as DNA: TGTGCCAGCAGTGGGACTAGCGGATACAATGAGCAGTTCTTC. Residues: CASSGTSGYNEQFF.

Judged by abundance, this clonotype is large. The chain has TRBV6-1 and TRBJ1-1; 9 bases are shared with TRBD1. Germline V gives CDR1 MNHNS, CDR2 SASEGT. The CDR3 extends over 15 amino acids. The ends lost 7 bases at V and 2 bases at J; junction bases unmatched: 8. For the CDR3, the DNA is TGTGCCAGCACCAAGAGGACAGGGGTCAACACTGAAGCTTTCTTT. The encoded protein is CASTKRTGVNTEAFF.

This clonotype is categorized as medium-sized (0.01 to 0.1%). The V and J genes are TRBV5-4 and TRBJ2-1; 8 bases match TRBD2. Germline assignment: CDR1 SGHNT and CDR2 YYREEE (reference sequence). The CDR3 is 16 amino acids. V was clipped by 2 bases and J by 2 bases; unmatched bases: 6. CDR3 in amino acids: CASSLGAGATYNEQFF. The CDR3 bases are TGTGCCAGCAGCTTAGGAGCGGGAGCAACCTACAATGAGCAGTTCTTC. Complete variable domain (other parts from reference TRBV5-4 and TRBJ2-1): ETGVTQSPTHLIKTRGQQVTLRCSSQSGHNTVSWYQQALGQGPQFIFQYYREEENGRGNFPPRFSGLQFPNYSSELNVNALELDDSALYLCASSLGAGATYNEQFFGPGTRLTVL.

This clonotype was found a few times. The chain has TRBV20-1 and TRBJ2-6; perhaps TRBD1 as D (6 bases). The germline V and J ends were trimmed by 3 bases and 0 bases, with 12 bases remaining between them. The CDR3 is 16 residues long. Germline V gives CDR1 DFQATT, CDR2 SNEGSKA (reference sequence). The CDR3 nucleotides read TGCAGTGCTAGCGATTACAGGGCCTCTGGGGCCAACGTCCTGACTTTC. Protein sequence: CSASDYRASGANVLTF.